This TCR beta chain emerged from a study of T cells after yellow fever vaccination. This clonotype was observed a few times. The antigen remains undetermined. Germline V gene sequence: CDR1 MGHRA, CDR2 YSYEKL. With 5 bases clipped from V and 4 bases from J, the junction kept 11 bases outside the gene matches. The CDR3 spans 16 residues. Findings of the study overall: Reappearing after the booster were most of the clones from primary vaccination (approximately 96% CD4, approximately 86% CD8).

A single record per CDR3 protein comes from TCRdb applying MiXCR to the 5' RACE reads. Among some 600,000 distinct CDR3 sequences listed, roughly 17% were seen once. The chain recombines TRBV4-1 with TRBJ2-1; 7 bases match TRBD2. Sequenced here: PBMCs, sampled 5 days after the first yellow fever vaccination. The receptor comes from a man younger than 35 who received the YFV17D yellow fever vaccine. CDR3 residues: CASSNRGSGLYNEQFF. CDR3 nucleotides: TGCGCCAGCAGCAATCGGGGTAGCGGGCTATACAATGAGCAGTTCTTC.